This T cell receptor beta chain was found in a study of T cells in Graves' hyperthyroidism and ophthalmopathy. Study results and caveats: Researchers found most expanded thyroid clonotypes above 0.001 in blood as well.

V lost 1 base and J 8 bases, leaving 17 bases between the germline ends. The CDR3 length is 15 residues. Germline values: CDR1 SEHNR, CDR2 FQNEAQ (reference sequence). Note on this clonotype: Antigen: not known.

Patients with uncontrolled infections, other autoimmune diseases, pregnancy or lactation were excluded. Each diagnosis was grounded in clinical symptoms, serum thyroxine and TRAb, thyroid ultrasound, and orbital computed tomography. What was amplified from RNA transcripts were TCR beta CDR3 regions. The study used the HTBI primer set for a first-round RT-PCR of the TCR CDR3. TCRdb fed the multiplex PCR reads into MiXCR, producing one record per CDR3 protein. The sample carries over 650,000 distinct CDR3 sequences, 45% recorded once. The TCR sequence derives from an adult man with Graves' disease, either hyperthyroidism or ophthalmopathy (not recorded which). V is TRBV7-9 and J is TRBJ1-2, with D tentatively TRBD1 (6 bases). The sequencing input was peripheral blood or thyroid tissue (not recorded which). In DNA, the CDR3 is TGTGCCAGCAGCTTAGGCGGACAGCCTATGAGAGGCTACACCTTC. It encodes CASSLGGQPMRGYTF.